A single sample is the source of the 13 T cell receptor beta chains below, sequenced in a study of CD8 T cells in Susac syndrome. With random hexamers, roughly 0.45 to 1 ug RNA was reverse transcribed. From the immunoSEQ multiplex PCR reads, TCRdb called clonotypes with MiXCR, one entry per CDR3 protein. The data contain roughly 180,000 distinct CDR3 sequences, 85% to 95% of them singletons. The material sequenced was CD4+ T cells from PBMCs. All receptors derive from a human donor with multiple sclerosis.

The rearrangement uses TRBV6-2 or TRBV6-3 and TRBJ1-1; TRBD1 aligns across 7 bases. The J segment lost 0 bases and the V segment lost 6 bases, leaving 7 bases of the junction unmatched. CDR1 MNHEY and CDR2 SVGEGT come from the germline V gene. This CDR3 has 15 amino acids. CDR3 sequence (DNA): TGTGCCAGCAGGGACGGGACAGCTCTGAACACTGAAGCTTTCTTT. Translated: CASRDGTALNTEAFF.

The rearrangement links TRBV6-6 to TRBJ2-1; perhaps D is TRBD1 or TRBD2 (7 bases each). The germline V gene encodes CDR1 MNHNY and CDR2 SVGAGI (reference sequence). Trimming stripped 10 bases from V and 6 bases from J, with 16 bases between. The CDR3 runs 13 residues. This CDR3 reads CAIQGGQGNEQFF. CDR3 DNA: TGTGCCATCCAGGGGGGGCAGGGCAATGAGCAGTTCTTC.

This CDR3 is CASSKTLAGGIPEQFF. CDR3 coding DNA: TGTGCCAGCAGCAAGACTCTAGCGGGAGGGATTCCCGAGCAGTTCTTC. This chain connects TRBV9 to TRBJ2-1; 12 nucleotides line up with TRBD2. The CDR3 consists of 16 residues. The V gene end was trimmed by 4 bases and the J gene end by 10 bases; junction bases not matched to a gene: 12. Germline lookup yields CDR1 SGDLS and CDR2 YYNGEE.

J is TRBJ2-2 and V is TRBV10-3; 7 nucleotides match TRBD2. V gave up 3 bases and J gave up 5 bases; unmatched junction bases: 3. Germline V gives CDR1 ENHRY, CDR2 SYGVKD. The CDR3 has 14 residues. The CDR3 DNA is TGTGCCATCAGTGACCGGGGGGAAACCGGGGAGCTGTTTTTT. As protein: CAISDRGETGELFF.

This chain uses TRBV19 with TRBJ2-2; the match to TRBD2 covers 12 bases. CDR3 size: 15 residues. The J segment lost 6 bases and the V segment lost 9 bases, leaving 8 bases of the junction unmatched. Germline V gene sequence: CDR1 LNHDA, CDR2 SQIVND (reference sequence). The CDR3 coding sequence is TGTGCCAGCCGTCGCCTAGCGGGAGGGCCCGGGGAGCTGTTTTTT. This translates into CASRRLAGGPGELFF. The variable domain in full, with the rest retrieved from reference TRBV19 and TRBJ2-2, is DGGITQSPKYLFRKEGQNVTLSCEQNLNHDAMYWYRQDPGQGLRLIYYSQIVNDFQKGDIAEGYSVSREKKESFPLTVTSAQKNPTAFYLCASRRLAGGPGELFFGEGSRLTVL.

This sequence joins TRBV12-5 and TRBJ2-2, with 11 positions matching TRBD2. Germline V CDR1 and CDR2: LGHNT, FRNRAP. The CDR3 has 16 residues. V shed 5 bases, J shed 2 bases, and the junction held 4 bases outside the gene matches. For the CDR3, the DNA is TGTGCTAGTGGTCCCAGACTAGCGGGAAACACCGGGGAGCTGTTTTTT. Its protein is CASGPRLAGNTGELFF. The entire variable domain, with the rest obtained from reference TRBV12-5 and TRBJ2-2, is as follows: DARVTQTPRHKVTEMGQEVTMRCQPILGHNTVFWYRQTMMQGLELLAYFRNRAPLDDSGMPKDRFSAEMPDATLATLKIQPSEPRDSAVYFCASGPRLAGNTGELFFGEGSRLTVL.

The chain is built from TRBV5-1 and TRBJ2-1, with D possibly matching TRBD1 (6 bases). Germline V lookup: CDR1 SGHRS, CDR2 YFSETQ. V lost 1 base and J lost 7, with 12 bases in between. The CDR3 loop spans 14 amino acids. CDR3 in DNA: TGCGCCAGCAGCTTGTTGGGGGCCCAGAATGAGCAGTTCTTC. Its translation: CASSLLGAQNEQFF.

Note on this clonotype: At one boundary the junction diverges from the germline segment, which might be a read error. The chain uses TRBV11-2 and TRBJ2-2; tentative D call: TRBD2 (5 bases). Germline V gives CDR1 SGHAT, CDR2 FQNNGV. This CDR3 has 16 residues. CDR3 sequence reads: CASSPQWRPNSGELFF. CDR3 nucleotide sequence: TGTGCCAGCAGTCCCCAATGGAGGCCGAACTCCGGGGAGCTGTTTTTT.

The V gene is TRBV20-1, the J gene TRBJ1-1; no clear D gene. Per the germline V gene, CDR1 is DFQATT and CDR2 is SNEGSKA (reference sequence). This CDR3 spans 14 amino acids. The germline V and J ends were trimmed by 3 bases and 5 bases, with 16 bases remaining between them. CDR3 loop: CSASLRKRGTEAFF. Written as DNA, the CDR3 is TGCAGTGCTAGTTTGCGAAAAAGAGGGACTGAAGCTTTCTTT.

The chain uses TRBV15 and TRBJ1-4; 7 nucleotides align to TRBD1. Germline trimming cut 3 bases from V and 8 bases from J; bases unmatched to any gene: 9. From germline, CDR1 is LNHNV and CDR2 YYDKDF (reference sequence). The CDR3 extends over 15 amino acids. For the CDR3, the DNA is TGTGCCACCAGCAGGAAGGACAGGCCTGGAGAAAAACTGTTTTTT. It is translated as CATSRKDRPGEKLFF.

The rearrangement links TRBV7-9 to TRBJ2-1; no clear D. The germline V gene encodes CDR1 SEHNR and CDR2 FQNEAQ (reference sequence). The length of the CDR3 is 15 residues. V lost 1 base and J lost 0, with 7 bases in between. For the CDR3, the DNA is TGTGCCAGCAGCTTAGGGGCGGCCTCCTACAATGAGCAGTTCTTC. This translates into CASSLGAASYNEQFF. The whole variable domain, filled in from reference TRBV7-9 and TRBJ2-1, reads DTGVSQNPRHKITKRGQNVTFRCDPISEHNRLYWYRQTLGQGPEFLTYFQNEAQLEKSRLLSDRFSAERPKGSFSTLEIQRTEQGDSAMYLCASSLGAASYNEQFFGPGTRLTVL.

The rearrangement uses TRBV3-1 and TRBJ1-1, with D uncertain. V lost 5 bases, J lost 7 bases, and 20 bases lay in between. CDR3 length: 15 amino acids. Germline lookup yields CDR1 LGHDT and CDR2 YNNKEL (reference sequence). The CDR3 protein is CASSIIGLSVGEAFF. CDR3 bases: TGTGCCAGCAGCATTATAGGGCTTTCCGTCGGTGAAGCTTTCTTT.

V gene TRBV14 combines with J gene TRBJ2-1; TRBD2 agrees at 8 bases. The CDR3 totals 13 residues. The J segment lost 14 bases and the V segment lost 0 bases, leaving 6 bases of the junction unmatched. From germline, CDR1 is SGHDN and CDR2 FVKESK. This CDR3 reads CASSQDFGGRKFF. DNA for the CDR3: TGTGCCAGCAGCCAAGATTTTGGCGGGAGGAAGTTCTTC.